These 5 T cell receptor beta chains share one sample of origin, sequenced in a study of cytomegalovirus exposure and HLA in healthy donors. In the PCR, 60 Vbeta and 13 Jbeta primers were used. This table comes from immunoSEQ multiplex PCR, and its TCRdb copy is limited to in-frame clones, with some not included. The sample records 150,000 to 200,000 clones, roughly 84% being singletons. Sequenced sample: PBMCs. These receptors originate from a man aged 18 to 29 in good health and CMV-seronegative.

This clone turned up a few times. CDR3 in DNA: TGCGCCAGCAGCTTGGTCAGCTCCTACGAGCAGTACTTC. It is translated as CASSLVSSYEQYF. V and J are TRBV5-1 and TRBJ2-7, with no clear D. The CDR3 runs to 13 residues. Germline V CDR1 and CDR2: SGHRS, YFSETQ. V dropped 0 bases and J dropped 0 bases, with 4 bases sitting between them.

This sequence joins TRBV2 and TRBJ2-7, with 8 bases fitting TRBD1. The CDR3 has 14 residues. Germline CDR1 SNHLY, CDR2 FYNNEI. With V trimmed by 4 bases and J by 6 bases, 8 bases remained unmatched. DNA of the CDR3: TGTGCCAGCAGTGCCTGGACAGGGATGGGCGAGCAGTACTTC. It specifies CASSAWTGMGEQYF.

The chain carries TRBV7-6 and TRBJ2-2; a possible D gene is TRBD2 (7 bases). Trimming cost V 1 base and J 2 bases, with 11 bases left between them. The CDR3 runs 16 residues. CDR1 is SGHVS, CDR2 FNYEAQ, per germline. The CDR3: CASSLVRGANTGELFF. For the CDR3, the DNA is TGTGCCAGCAGCTTAGTTCGGGGGGCCAACACCGGGGAGCTGTTTTTT.

The chain joins TRBV10-3 to TRBJ2-7; no definite D call. The CDR3 loop spans 14 amino acids. Trimming shortened V by 7 bases and J by 4 bases, and 17 bases separated the two germline ends. The germline gives CDR1 ENHRY, CDR2 SYGVKD. CDR3 sequence reads: CAIKAAPNGYEQYF. CDR3 bases: TGTGCCATCAAGGCGGCCCCCAACGGGTACGAGCAGTACTTC.

This chain joins TRBV7-2 and TRBJ1-5; possible D gene TRBD1, 5 bases. The germline CDR1 and CDR2 sequences are SGHTA and FQGNSA. The CDR3 has 14 amino acids. The germline V and J ends were trimmed by 5 bases and 7 bases, with 15 bases remaining between them. This CDR3 is CASSPRGGAQPQHF. CDR3 nucleotide sequence: TGTGCCAGCAGCCCAAGGGGAGGGGCCCAGCCCCAGCATTTT.